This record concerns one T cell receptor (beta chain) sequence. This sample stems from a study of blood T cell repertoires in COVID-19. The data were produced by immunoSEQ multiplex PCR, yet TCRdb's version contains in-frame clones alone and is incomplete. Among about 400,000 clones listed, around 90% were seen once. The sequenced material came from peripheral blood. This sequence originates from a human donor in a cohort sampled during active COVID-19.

CDR3 nucleotides: TGTGCCAGCTCCCTGACAGGGGGGGACGCTGAAGCTTTCTTT. It encodes CASSLTGGDAEAFF. The V and J genes are TRBV18 and TRBJ1-1; 9 nucleotides align to TRBD1. Germline values: CDR1 KGHSH, CDR2 LQKENI. Trimming took 6 bases from V and 6 from J; bases not matched to a gene: 8. The length of the CDR3 is 14 residues. Combining the CDR3 with reference TRBV18 and TRBJ1-1 gives the whole variable domain NAGVMQNPRHLVRRRGQEARLRCSPMKGHSHVYWYRQLPEEGLKFMVYLQKENIIDESGMPKERFSAEFPKEGPSILRIQQVVRGDSAAYFCASSLTGGDAEAFFGQGTRLTVV.